This T cell receptor (beta chain) was sequenced during a study of OX40 agonist ivuxolimab in advanced cancers. Germline V gene lookup returns CDR1 MNHEY and CDR2 SMNVEV (reference sequence). V lost 4 bases and J 9 bases, leaving 12 bases between the germline ends. The length of the CDR3 is 12 residues. Clones were sequenced by immunoSEQ multiplex PCR, and TCRdb holds only the in-frame ones, with some missing. This table has fewer than 80,000 clones, 85% to 90% appearing once. The rearrangement joins TRBV27 to TRBJ1-2; unclear D gene. The receptor's source is an adult with an advanced solid tumor such as melanoma, head and neck, liver or kidney cancer. Sequenced material: CD4+ or CD8+ T cells sorted from blood, taken in a trial of the OX40 agonist ivuxolimab. The CDR3 here is CASSSSENRYTF. In nucleotides, the CDR3 is TGTGCCAGCAGTTCGTCAGAGAACCGCTACACCTTC.